These 23 T cell receptor beta chains came from one sample sequenced in a study of blood T cells in healthy people across ages. PCR was performed a second time for about 7 to 12 cycles using a sample-barcoded 5' primer and a J-beta primer mix. Using its own MiXCR run on the 5' RACE reads, TCRdb lists one record per CDR3 protein. The sample lists around 1.7 million distinct CDR3 sequences; 28% were seen once. Sequencing was performed on blood. The receptors originated from a woman aged 25 to 39 in good health.

Details on this clonotype: A much larger clone is a single base away; this may be a read error. The chain joins TRBV12-3 or TRBV12-4 to TRBJ2-4; 9 nucleotides align to TRBD1. The J call may not be correct, given that the DNA end is closer to TRBJ2-7. The CDR3 contains 15 residues. CDR3 protein: CASSCGTGRAYEQYF. In nucleotides, the CDR3 is TGTGCCAGCAGTTGCGGGACAGGGCGGGCCTACGAGCAGTACTTC.

This clonotype has more than one count but fewer than ten. This chain joins TRBV5-1 and TRBJ2-3, with 11 bases matching TRBD2. With 4 bases clipped from V and 1 base from J, the junction kept 8 bases outside the gene matches. The CDR3 totals 17 residues. Germline-derived CDR1 and CDR2 are SGHRS and YFSETQ. CDR3: CASSQRTSGSGTDTQYF. The CDR3 bases are TGCGCCAGCAGCCAGAGAACTAGCGGGAGTGGCACAGATACGCAGTATTTT. The full variable domain, its missing parts supplied by reference TRBV5-1 and TRBJ2-3, is KAGVTQTPRYLIKTRGQQVTLSCSPISGHRSVSWYQQTPGQGLQFLFEYFSETQRNKGNFPGRFSGRQFSNSRSEMNVSTLELGDSALYLCASSQRTSGSGTDTQYFGPGTRLTVL.

This clonotype was counted ten times or more. The J gene is TRBJ2-1, the V gene TRBV29-1; 7 bases match TRBD2. Per germline, CDR1 SQVTM and CDR2 ANQGSEA. Trimming removed 7 bases from V and 6 bases from J; junction bases left unmatched: 6. The CDR3 contains 12 residues. The CDR3 is CSARGTTNEQFF. The CDR3 bases are TGCAGCGCGCGGGGGACTACCAATGAGCAGTTCTTC.

V is TRBV20-1 and J is TRBJ2-3, with D maybe TRBD2 (6 bases). Looked up from germline, CDR1 is DFQATT and CDR2 is SNEGSKA (reference sequence). Trimming took off 5 bases at V and 9 bases at J, with 24 bases between the two ends. The CDR3 covers 15 residues. The CDR3 region is CSAALSGTPRHTQYF. CDR3 nucleotides: TGCAGTGCTGCCCTCTCCGGGACTCCGAGGCACACGCAGTATTTT.

This clonotype was found a few times. The chain employs TRBV29-1 and TRBJ1-2; 10 nucleotides align to TRBD1. V dropped 4 bases and J dropped 6; count of bases not matched to a gene: 5. This CDR3 spans 13 amino acids. Germline V gives CDR1 SQVTM, CDR2 ANQGSEA. The CDR3, as DNA: TGCAGCGTTGGATGGACAGGGGGAAATGGCTACACCTTC. This gives the protein CSVGWTGGNGYTF.

This rearrangement joins TRBV15 to TRBJ2-1; D is ambiguous. The CDR3 is 13 residues long. V was cut by 0 bases and J by 6 bases, with 6 bases left in between. CDR1 is LNHNV, CDR2 YYDKDF, per germline (reference sequence). DNA of the CDR3: TGTGCCACCAGCAGAGATCTGGTCAATGAGCAGTTCTTC. Protein: CATSRDLVNEQFF. Based on the CDR3 plus reference TRBV15 and TRBJ2-1, the full variable domain is DAMVIQNPRYQVTQFGKPVTLSCSQTLNHNVMYWYQQKSSQAPKLLFHYYDKDFNNEADTPDNFQSRRPNTSFCFLDIRSPGLGDTAMYLCATSRDLVNEQFFGPGTRLTVL.

This clonotype showed up just once. This chain connects TRBV28 to TRBJ1-1, with D perhaps matching TRBD1 (6 bases). CDR1 MDHEN and CDR2 SYDVKM come from the germline V gene. The CDR3 covers 15 residues. Trimming took off 6 bases at V and 5 bases at J, with 19 bases between the two ends. CDR3 sequence reads: CASRSRDTLQTEAFF. The CDR3 DNA follows: TGTGCCAGCAGGTCCCGGGACACCCTCCAGACTGAAGCTTTCTTT. The full variable domain, rest sourced from reference TRBV28 and TRBJ1-1, is DVKVTQSSRYLVKRTGEKVFLECVQDMDHENMFWYRQDPGLGLRLIYFSYDVKMKEKGDIPEGYSVSREKKERFSLILESASTNQTSMYLCASRSRDTLQTEAFFGQGTRLTVV.

This clonotype came up many times. The rearrangement joins TRBV14 to TRBJ2-7; 7 nucleotides match TRBD1. The CDR3 spans 12 residues. J was trimmed by 8 bases and V by 4 bases; bases with no gene match: 5. The germline V gene has CDR1 SGHDN and CDR2 FVKESK. CDR3 residues: CASSLSGGQQYF. In DNA form, the CDR3 reads TGTGCCAGCAGCCTCTCAGGGGGTCAGCAGTACTTC.

The V gene is TRBV3-1, the J gene TRBJ2-3; 9 bases align to TRBD1. The trim removed 8 bases at V and 1 base at J, leaving 7 bases unmatched. CDR1 is LGHDT and CDR2 is YNNKEL in the germline V gene (reference sequence). The CDR3 sequence is 15 residues long. The CDR3 region has the DNA TGTGCCAGCCAAATGACAGGGGGGCGCACAGATACGCAGTATTTT. Protein sequence: CASQMTGGRTDTQYF.

This chain joins TRBV4-2 and TRBJ2-7; a possible D gene is TRBD1 (6 bases). The J call could be wrong; TRBJ2-5 is a better fit for the DNA end. CDR3 length: 16 residues. The germline gives CDR1 LGHNA, CDR2 YNFKEQ. Written as DNA, the CDR3 is TGTGCCAGCAGCCAAGATATAGGGGGAGTTGGTGAGACCCAGTACTTC. This encodes CASSQDIGGVGETQYF.

This clonotype was seen at least ten times. The rearrangement joins TRBV20-1 to TRBJ2-5; D gene unclear. The V end was cut by 3 bases, the J end by 2 bases, with 7 bases between. This CDR3 is built from 12 residues. Germline V gene sequence: CDR1 DFQATT, CDR2 SNEGSKA (reference sequence). The CDR3 sequence: CSASETQETQYF. CDR3 in DNA: TGCAGTGCTAGCGAGACTCAAGAGACCCAGTACTTC.

This clonotype was counted ten times or more. V is TRBV6-6 and J is TRBJ2-7, with D maybe TRBD1 (5 bases). Germline assignment: CDR1 MNHNY and CDR2 SVGAGI (reference sequence). CDR3 length: 16 residues. Deletions cut 9 bases from V and 0 bases from J, with 21 bases between. The CDR3 sequence: CASRPTGSKLSYEQYF. CDR3 in DNA: TGTGCCAGTAGACCCACAGGATCAAAGCTCTCCTACGAGCAGTACTTC.

This clonotype was detected only a few times. Compared with germline, one end of the junction differs, possibly owing to a read error. The gene calls are TRBV27 and TRBJ2-1; D remains ambiguous. The J call may be wrong; the DNA end is better matched by TRBJ2-7. Germline V gene lookup returns CDR1 MNHEY and CDR2 SMNVEV (reference sequence). The CDR3 is 13 amino acids. DNA of the CDR3: TGTGCCGGCAGTTTAACGGAAAACTACGAGCAGTACTTC. Amino acids: CAGSLTENYEQYF.

This clonotype was seen ten or more times. The rearrangement links TRBV11-2 to TRBJ2-7; D is undetermined. V was trimmed by 5 bases and J by 3 bases, leaving 14 bases between them. Per germline, CDR1 SGHAT and CDR2 FQNNGV. The CDR3 is 14 amino acids. The CDR3 spells CASSPQMKDYEQYF. CDR3 in DNA: TGTGCCAGCAGCCCCCAAATGAAAGACTACGAGCAGTACTTC.

This clonotype was seen many times. This chain joins TRBV18 and TRBJ2-7; TRBD1 agrees at 8 bases. CDR3 length equals 14 residues. Per the germline V gene, CDR1 is KGHSH and CDR2 is LQKENI. The V and J ends lost 3 bases and 1 base, in that order; junction bases with no gene match: 2. The CDR3 loop is CASSPDRDSYEQYF. CDR3 DNA: TGTGCCAGCTCACCGGACAGGGATTCCTACGAGCAGTACTTC.

The chain joins TRBV5-1 to TRBJ1-2, with D perhaps matching TRBD1 (5 bases). The CDR3 length is 16 residues. Germline V gene lookup returns CDR1 SGHRS and CDR2 YFSETQ. Between the trimmed V and J ends, which lost 4 bases and 2 bases, there was a span of 18 bases. The CDR3 coding sequence is TGCGCCAGCAGCCCGGGACGACCTAAGGGGAACTATGGCTACACCTTC. This translates into CASSPGRPKGNYGYTF. The entire variable domain, with the rest obtained from reference TRBV5-1 and TRBJ1-2, is as follows: KAGVTQTPRYLIKTRGQQVTLSCSPISGHRSVSWYQQTPGQGLQFLFEYFSETQRNKGNFPGRFSGRQFSNSRSEMNVSTLELGDSALYLCASSPGRPKGNYGYTFGSGTRLTVV.

In this sample, this clonotype turned up a few times. V is TRBV9 and J is TRBJ1-2; D perhaps matches TRBD1 (5 bases). Trimming left V 0 bases short and J 6 bases short, with 9 bases between. CDR1 SGDLS and CDR2 YYNGEE come from the germline V gene. This CDR3 is built from 13 residues. Here the CDR3 reads CASSVGLGDGYTF. The CDR3 region has the DNA TGTGCCAGCAGCGTAGGCCTAGGGGATGGCTACACCTTC.

This clonotype has just a few counts. The chain couples TRBV9 to TRBJ2-4; the match to TRBD2 covers 9 bases. With the DNA end fitting TRBJ2-5 better, the J assignment may be wrong. CDR1 is SGDLS, CDR2 YYNGEE, per germline. The CDR3 has 15 residues. CDR3 bases: TGTGCCAGCGATCTAGCGGGGCAGGTAGGAGAGACCCAGTACTTC. Residues: CASDLAGQVGETQYF.

This clonotype was detected a few times. The chain recombines TRBV5-1 with TRBJ1-2; 7 bases align to TRBD1. Trimming cost V 5 bases and J 2 bases; bases outside gene matches: 3. CDR1 is SGHRS, CDR2 YFSETQ, per germline. CDR3 length equals 13 residues. The CDR3 sequence: CASRQGWNYGYTF. The CDR3 DNA reads as TGCGCCAGCAGACAGGGGTGGAACTATGGCTACACCTTC. The whole variable domain, remainder taken from reference TRBV5-1 and TRBJ1-2, is KAGVTQTPRYLIKTRGQQVTLSCSPISGHRSVSWYQQTPGQGLQFLFEYFSETQRNKGNFPGRFSGRQFSNSRSEMNVSTLELGDSALYLCASRQGWNYGYTFGSGTRLTVV.

This chain links TRBV6-5 with TRBJ2-1; TRBD2 aligns across 11 bases. The DNA end lines up better with TRBJ2-7; the J call may be wrong. Germline-derived CDR1 and CDR2 are MNHEY and SVGAGI. There are 19 residues in the CDR3. This chain's CDR3 is CASSYSLAGGPSSYNEQYF. In DNA form, the CDR3 reads TGTGCCAGCAGTTACAGTCTAGCGGGAGGCCCCAGCTCCTACAATGAGCAGTACTTC.

This clonotype was observed a handful of times. CDR3 nucleotide sequence: TGTGCCAGCAGCTGGGACAGGGCAGGGACTGAAGCTTTCTTT. Translating it yields CASSWDRAGTEAFF. This sequence joins TRBV7-2 and TRBJ1-1; 9 bases agree with TRBD1. V dropped 4 bases and J dropped 5; count of bases not matched to a gene: 5. The CDR3 consists of 14 residues. The germline V gene has CDR1 SGHTA and CDR2 FQGNSA. Based on the CDR3 plus reference TRBV7-2 and TRBJ1-1, the full variable domain is GAGVSQSPSNKVTEKGKDVELRCDPISGHTALYWYRQSLGQGLEFLIYFQGNSAPDKSGLPSDRFSAERTGGSVSTLTIQRTQQEDSAVYLCASSWDRAGTEAFFGQGTRLTVV.

The V and J genes are TRBV20-1 and TRBJ1-5, with a weak D call TRBD1 (6 bases). With 0 bases removed from V and 0 bases from J, the gap between germline ends came to 15 bases. The CDR3 is made up of 17 amino acids. Germline assignment: CDR1 DFQATT and CDR2 SNEGSKA (reference sequence). In nucleotides, the CDR3 is TGCAGTGCTAGAGATGTTCAGGGGCGAGATAGCAATCAGCCCCAGCATTTT. Translated, it gives CSARDVQGRDSNQPQHF.

This chain joins TRBV29-1 and TRBJ2-5, with D unclear. The germline V gene has CDR1 SQVTM and CDR2 ANQGSEA. The CDR3 has 14 amino acids. Trimming took off 1 base at V and 5 bases at J, with 14 bases between the two ends. The CDR3 protein is CSVEAPVLGETQYF. The CDR3 region has the DNA TGCAGCGTTGAAGCCCCCGTCCTAGGGGAGACCCAGTACTTC. The variable domain in full, completed from reference TRBV29-1 and TRBJ2-5, reads SAVISQKPSRDICQRGTSLTIQCQVDSQVTMMFWYRQQPGQSLTLIATANQGSEATYESGFVIDKFPISRPNLTFSTLTVSNMSPEDSSIYLCSVEAPVLGETQYFGPGTRLLVL.